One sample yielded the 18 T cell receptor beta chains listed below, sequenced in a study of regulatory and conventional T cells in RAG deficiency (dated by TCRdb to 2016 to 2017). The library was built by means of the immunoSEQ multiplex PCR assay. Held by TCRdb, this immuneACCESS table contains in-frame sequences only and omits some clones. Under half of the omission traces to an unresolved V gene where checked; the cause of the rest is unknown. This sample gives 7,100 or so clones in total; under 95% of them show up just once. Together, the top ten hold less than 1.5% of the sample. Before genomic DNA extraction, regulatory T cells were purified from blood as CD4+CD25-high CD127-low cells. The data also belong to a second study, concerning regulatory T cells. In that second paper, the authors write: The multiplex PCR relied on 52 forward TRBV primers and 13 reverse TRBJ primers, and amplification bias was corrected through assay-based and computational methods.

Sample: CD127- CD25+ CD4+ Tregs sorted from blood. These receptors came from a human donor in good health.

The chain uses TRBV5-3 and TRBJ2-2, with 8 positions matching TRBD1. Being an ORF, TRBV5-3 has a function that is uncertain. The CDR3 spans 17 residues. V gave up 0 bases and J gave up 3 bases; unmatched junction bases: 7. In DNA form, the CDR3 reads TGTGCCAGAAGCTTGGTTTTTGAGGACAGGGACACCGGGGAGCTGTTTTTT. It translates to CARSLVFEDRDTGELFF.

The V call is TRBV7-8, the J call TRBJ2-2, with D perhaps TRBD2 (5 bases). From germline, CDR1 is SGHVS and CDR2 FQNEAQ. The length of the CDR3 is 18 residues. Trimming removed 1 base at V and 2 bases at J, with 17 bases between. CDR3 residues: CASSLVTREGINTGELFF. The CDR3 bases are TGTGCCAGCAGCTTAGTTACGAGGGAAGGAATAAACACCGGGGAGCTGTTTTTT.

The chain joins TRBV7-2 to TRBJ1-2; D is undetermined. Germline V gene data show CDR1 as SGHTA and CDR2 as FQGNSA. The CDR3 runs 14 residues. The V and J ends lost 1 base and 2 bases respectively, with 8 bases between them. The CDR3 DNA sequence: TGTGCCAGCAGCTTAGGGTACAGAAACTATGGCTACACCTTC. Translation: CASSLGYRNYGYTF. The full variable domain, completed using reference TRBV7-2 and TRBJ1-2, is GAGVSQSPSNKVTEKGKDVELRCDPISGHTALYWYRQSLGQGLEFLIYFQGNSAPDKSGLPSDRFSAERTGGSVSTLTIQRTQQEDSAVYLCASSLGYRNYGYTFGSGTRLTVV.

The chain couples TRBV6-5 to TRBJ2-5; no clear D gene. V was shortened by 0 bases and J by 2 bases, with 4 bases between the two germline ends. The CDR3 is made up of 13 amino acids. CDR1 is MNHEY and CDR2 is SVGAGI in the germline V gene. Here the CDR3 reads CASSYSGQETQYF. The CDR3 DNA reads TGTGCCAGCAGTTACTCCGGGCAAGAGACCCAGTACTTC.

The CDR3 protein is CASSLSRAKNIQYF. The CDR3 DNA follows: TGTGCCAGTAGTCTCTCCCGGGCCAAAAACATTCAGTACTTC. The J gene is TRBJ2-4, the V gene TRBV19, with unresolved D. The CDR3 consists of 14 residues. Germline V gives CDR1 LNHDA, CDR2 SQIVND (reference sequence). V was trimmed by 5 bases and J by 1 base, leaving 9 bases between them. Looking up the rest from reference TRBV19 and TRBJ2-4 gives the full variable domain: DGGITQSPKYLFRKEGQNVTLSCEQNLNHDAMYWYRQDPGQGLRLIYYSQIVNDFQKGDIAEGYSVSREKKESFPLTVTSAQKNPTAFYLCASSLSRAKNIQYFGAGTRLSVL.

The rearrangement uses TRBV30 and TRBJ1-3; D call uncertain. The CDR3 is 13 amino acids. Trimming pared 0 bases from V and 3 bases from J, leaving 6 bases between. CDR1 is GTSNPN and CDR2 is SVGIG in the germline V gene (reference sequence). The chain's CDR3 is CAWSVQFGNTIYF. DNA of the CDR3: TGTGCCTGGAGTGTCCAGTTTGGAAACACCATATATTTT.

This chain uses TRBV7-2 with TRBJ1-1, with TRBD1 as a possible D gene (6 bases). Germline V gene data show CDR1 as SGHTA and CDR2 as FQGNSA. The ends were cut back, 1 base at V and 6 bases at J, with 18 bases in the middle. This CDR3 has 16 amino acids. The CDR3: CASSLGLGGGWAEAFF. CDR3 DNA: TGTGCCAGCAGCTTAGGGCTCGGGGGGGGCTGGGCTGAAGCTTTCTTT.

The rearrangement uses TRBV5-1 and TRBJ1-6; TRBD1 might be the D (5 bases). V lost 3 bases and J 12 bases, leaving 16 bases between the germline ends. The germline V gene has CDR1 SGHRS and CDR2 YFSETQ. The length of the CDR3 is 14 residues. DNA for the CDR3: TGCGCCAGCAGCTGGGGGGACCGCGAAGGACCCCTCCACTTT. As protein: CASSWGDREGPLHF.

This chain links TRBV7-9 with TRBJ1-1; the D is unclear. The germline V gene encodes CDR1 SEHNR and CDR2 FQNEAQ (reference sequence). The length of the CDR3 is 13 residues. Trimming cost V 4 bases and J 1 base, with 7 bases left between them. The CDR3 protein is CASSSGTNTEAFF. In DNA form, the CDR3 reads TGTGCCAGCAGCTCCGGTACGAACACTGAAGCTTTCTTT.

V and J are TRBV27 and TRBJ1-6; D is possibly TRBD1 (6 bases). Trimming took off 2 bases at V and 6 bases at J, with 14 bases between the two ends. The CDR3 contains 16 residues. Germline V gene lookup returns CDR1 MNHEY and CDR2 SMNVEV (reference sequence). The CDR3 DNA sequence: TGTGCCAGCAGTTTAACACCGGGACAACGTAATTCACCCCTCCACTTT. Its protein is CASSLTPGQRNSPLHF.

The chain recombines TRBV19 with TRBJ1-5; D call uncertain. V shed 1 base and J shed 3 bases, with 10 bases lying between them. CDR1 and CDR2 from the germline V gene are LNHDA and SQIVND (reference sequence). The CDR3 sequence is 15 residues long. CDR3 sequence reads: CASSIGTGYNQPQHF. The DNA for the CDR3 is TGTGCCAGTAGTATAGGTACGGGATACAATCAGCCCCAGCATTTT.

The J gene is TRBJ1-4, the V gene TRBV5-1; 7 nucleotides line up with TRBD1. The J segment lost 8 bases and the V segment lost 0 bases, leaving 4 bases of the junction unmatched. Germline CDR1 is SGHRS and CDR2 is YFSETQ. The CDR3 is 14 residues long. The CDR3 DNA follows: TGCGCCAGCAGCTTGGGACAGGGTAAAGAAAAACTGTTTTTT. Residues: CASSLGQGKEKLFF.

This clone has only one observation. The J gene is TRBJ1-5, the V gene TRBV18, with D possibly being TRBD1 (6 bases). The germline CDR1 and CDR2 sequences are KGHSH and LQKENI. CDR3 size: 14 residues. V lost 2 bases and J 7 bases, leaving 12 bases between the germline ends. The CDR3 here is CASSPRGGQQPQHF. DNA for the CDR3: TGTGCCAGCTCACCAAGGGGGGGGCAGCAGCCCCAGCATTTT.

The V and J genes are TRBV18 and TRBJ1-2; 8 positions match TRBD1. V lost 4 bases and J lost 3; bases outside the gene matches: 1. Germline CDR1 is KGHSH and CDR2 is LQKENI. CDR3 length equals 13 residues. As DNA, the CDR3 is TGTGCCAGCTCACTACAGGGGGACTATGGCTACACCTTC. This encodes CASSLQGDYGYTF.

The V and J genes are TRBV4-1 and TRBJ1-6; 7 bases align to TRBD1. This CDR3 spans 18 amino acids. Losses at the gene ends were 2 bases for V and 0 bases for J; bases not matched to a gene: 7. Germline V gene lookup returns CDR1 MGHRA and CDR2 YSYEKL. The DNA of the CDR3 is TGCGCCAGCAGCCAACCCCGGGACAGAAGCTCCTATAATTCACCCCTCCACTTT. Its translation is CASSQPRDRSSYNSPLHF.

Written as DNA, the CDR3 is TGTGCCACCAGCAGAGCAAGGGGGACATCGAACACCGGGGAGCTGTTTTTT. Its translation is CATSRARGTSNTGELFF. The chain combines TRBV15 with TRBJ2-2; possibly TRBD1 for D (6 bases). This CDR3 has 17 amino acids. CDR1 LNHNV and CDR2 YYDKDF come from the germline V gene (reference sequence). V dropped 1 base and J dropped 0 bases, with 12 bases sitting between them.

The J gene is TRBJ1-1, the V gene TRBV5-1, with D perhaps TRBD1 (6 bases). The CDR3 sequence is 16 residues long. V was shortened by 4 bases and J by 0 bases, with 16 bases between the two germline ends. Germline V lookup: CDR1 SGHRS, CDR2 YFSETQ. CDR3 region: CASSRKGVEMNTEAFF. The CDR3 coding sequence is TGCGCCAGCAGCCGGAAGGGGGTGGAAATGAACACTGAAGCTTTCTTT.

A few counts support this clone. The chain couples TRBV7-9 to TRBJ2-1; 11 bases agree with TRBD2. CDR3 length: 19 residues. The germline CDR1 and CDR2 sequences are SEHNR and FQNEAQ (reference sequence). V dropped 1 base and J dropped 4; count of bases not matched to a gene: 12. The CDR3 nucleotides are TGTGCCAGCAGCTTAGGGGTTGGAACTAGCGGGGGCCAATACAATGAGCAGTTCTTC. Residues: CASSLGVGTSGGQYNEQFF.